One and the same sample provided the 11 T cell receptor beta chains below, sequenced in a study of T-cell reconstitution after alpha-beta-depleted transplantation in children. A TCRbeta library incorporating unique molecular identifiers was prepared. TCRdb reprocessed the PCR reads with MiXCR, giving one entry per CDR3 protein. The sample comprises 280,000 or so distinct CDR3 sequences, 11% of which are singletons, and around 20% rests with the top ten. The material was peripheral blood, obtained 180 days after TCRalphabeta/CD19-depleted stem cell transplant. Source of these receptors: a male patient between 2 and 10 years old who had a stem cell transplant for chronic granulomatous disease, so the T cells may come from the graft donor.

This clonotype was seen just once. A much bigger clone sits one base away, suggesting this may be a read error. The conserved final phenylalanine or tryptophan is absent from the CDR3, which likely points to a read error. The J gene is TRBJ2-2, the V gene TRBV12-3 or TRBV12-4; D perhaps matches TRBD2 (5 bases). The CDR3 loop spans 16 amino acids. The V and J ends lost 5 bases and 7 bases respectively, with 20 bases between them. In DNA form, the CDR3 reads TGTGCCAGCAGTCCCCGATCGGCGGGCGGCCACGGGGAGCTGTTTTTA. It codes for CASSPRSAGGHGELFL.

The table lists this clonotype with a few counts. J is TRBJ2-2 and V is TRBV28, with a weak D call TRBD2 (6 bases). This CDR3 spans 16 amino acids. Trimming removed 1 base from V and 0 bases from J, with 9 bases in between. Germline V gene lookup returns CDR1 MDHEN and CDR2 SYDVKM. CDR3 DNA sequence: TGTGCCAGCAGTTTATCGGGCGGGGCGAACACCGGGGAGCTGTTTTTT. Residues: CASSLSGGANTGELFF.

The sample holds many counts of this clonotype. The rearrangement links TRBV28 to TRBJ2-3, with 7 nucleotides matching TRBD2. This CDR3 contains 14 residues. Losses at the gene ends were 2 bases for V and 6 bases for J; bases not matched to a gene: 5. Germline lookup yields CDR1 MDHEN and CDR2 SYDVKM. The CDR3 here is CASSLLRGVDTQYF. DNA of the CDR3: TGTGCCAGCAGTTTACTACGGGGGGTGGATACGCAGTATTTT.

The sample holds many counts of this clonotype. The chain uses TRBV18 and TRBJ2-1; D remains ambiguous. The CDR3 has 14 residues. With 1 base removed from V and 7 bases from J, the gap between germline ends came to 11 bases. Germline V gene sequence: CDR1 KGHSH, CDR2 LQKENI. The CDR3 bases are TGTGCCAGCTCACCACAGGCGGATCTGAATGAGCAGTTCTTC. Translating it yields CASSPQADLNEQFF.

This clonotype was picked up many times. The rearrangement uses TRBV28 and TRBJ2-3; 7 bases match TRBD2. V lost 5 bases to trimming and J lost 5 bases; unmatched junction nucleotides: 16. The V gene's germline CDR1 is MDHEN and CDR2 SYDVKM. This CDR3 region has 17 residues. The CDR3 nucleotides read TGTGCCAGCAGTGAATTCGGGGGAGGGCCCCTAGGAGATACGCAGTATTTT. Its translation is CASSEFGGGPLGDTQYF. The variable domain in full, completed from reference TRBV28 and TRBJ2-3, reads DVKVTQSSRYLVKRTGEKVFLECVQDMDHENMFWYRQDPGLGLRLIYFSYDVKMKEKGDIPEGYSVSREKKERFSLILESASTNQTSMYLCASSEFGGGPLGDTQYFGPGTRLTVL.

This clonotype was detected only a few times. The chain combines TRBV28 with TRBJ2-7; a weak D match, TRBD2 (6 bases). Germline CDR1 MDHEN, CDR2 SYDVKM. This CDR3 contains 15 residues. The ends were cut back, 7 bases at V and 0 bases at J, with 16 bases in the middle. The CDR3 DNA reads TGTGCCAGCAAGAAAGGGGACTCCGTCTCCTACGAGCAGTACTTC. This gives the protein CASKKGDSVSYEQYF. Filled out from reference TRBV28 and TRBJ2-7, the complete variable domain reads DVKVTQSSRYLVKRTGEKVFLECVQDMDHENMFWYRQDPGLGLRLIYFSYDVKMKEKGDIPEGYSVSREKKERFSLILESASTNQTSMYLCASKKGDSVSYEQYFGPGTRLTVT.

This clonotype was seen at least ten times. V gene TRBV20-1 combines with J gene TRBJ2-1; perhaps TRBD2 as D (6 bases). Germline CDR1 DFQATT, CDR2 SNEGSKA (reference sequence). The CDR3 extends over 13 amino acids. V dropped 4 bases and J dropped 10 bases, with 17 bases sitting between them. The CDR3 loop is CSAKRPGAEEQFF. The CDR3 bases are TGCAGTGCTAAGAGACCGGGAGCCGAGGAGCAGTTCTTC.

This clonotype was counted at least ten times. The chain joins TRBV28 to TRBJ2-2; D ambiguous. V lost 7 bases and J lost 1, with 10 bases in between. This CDR3 has 14 residues. Germline V lookup: CDR1 MDHEN, CDR2 SYDVKM. CDR3 sequence: CASTSRWNTGELFF. CDR3 in DNA: TGTGCCAGCACCAGCCGGTGGAACACCGGGGAGCTGTTTTTT.

This clonotype was recorded a few times. The chain carries TRBV20-1 and TRBJ1-2, with no clear D. CDR1 is DFQATT, CDR2 SNEGSKA, per germline (reference sequence). There are 18 residues in the CDR3. The germline V and J ends were trimmed by 1 base and 4 bases, with 25 bases remaining between them. CDR3: CSARGPQESDRRSYGYTF. The DNA for the CDR3 is TGCAGTGCTAGAGGCCCGCAGGAATCAGACCGCCGGAGCTATGGCTACACCTTC.

This clonotype has ten or more counts. This sequence joins TRBV29-1 and TRBJ1-1; the D is unclear. The CDR3 is 14 amino acids. Germline CDR1 is SQVTM and CDR2 is ANQGSEA. The V end was cut by 4 bases, the J end by 3 bases, with 15 bases between. The CDR3 region is CSVAGSISDTEAFF. The CDR3 DNA reads as TGCAGCGTTGCGGGTTCGATTTCGGACACTGAAGCTTTCTTT.

This clonotype was detected ten times or more. The rearrangement links TRBV28 to TRBJ2-7; 8 bases are a match to TRBD2. Germline V gene sequence: CDR1 MDHEN, CDR2 SYDVKM. V shed 8 bases and J 3 bases; nucleotides not matched to a gene: 9. This CDR3 is built from 14 residues. Here the CDR3 reads CASSLAGNRYEQYF. CDR3 nucleotide sequence: TGTGCCAGCTCCCTAGCGGGCAACCGCTACGAGCAGTACTTC.